This T cell receptor beta chain was observed in a study of shared clonotypes between healthy human individuals. The CDR3 spans 16 residues. CDR1 is MGHRA and CDR2 is YSYEKL in the germline V gene. V was shortened by 1 base and J by 8 bases, with 20 bases between the two germline ends. Details on this clone: The target antigen is unknown.

Libraries were prepared by immunoSEQ multiplex PCR; TCRdb keeps only in-frame clonotypes and omits some of them. The sample lists about 2,500,000 clones; about 92% were seen once. Study-wide findings and caveats: Naive subsets generally exceeded memory subsets in estimated richness. Relative to their counterparts shared across all four donors, non-shared clonotypes exhibited diminished generation probabilities.

The sequence was obtained from a man younger than 35 in good health. Material for sequencing was naive CD4+ T cells sorted from blood. Subset described: CD45RA+ positively selected. This chain joins TRBV4-1 and TRBJ1-2; no definite D call. The CDR3 here is CASSQGSSQVVWGYTF. In DNA form, the CDR3 reads TGCGCCAGCAGCCAAGGTTCCAGTCAAGTTGTCTGGGGCTACACCTTC.